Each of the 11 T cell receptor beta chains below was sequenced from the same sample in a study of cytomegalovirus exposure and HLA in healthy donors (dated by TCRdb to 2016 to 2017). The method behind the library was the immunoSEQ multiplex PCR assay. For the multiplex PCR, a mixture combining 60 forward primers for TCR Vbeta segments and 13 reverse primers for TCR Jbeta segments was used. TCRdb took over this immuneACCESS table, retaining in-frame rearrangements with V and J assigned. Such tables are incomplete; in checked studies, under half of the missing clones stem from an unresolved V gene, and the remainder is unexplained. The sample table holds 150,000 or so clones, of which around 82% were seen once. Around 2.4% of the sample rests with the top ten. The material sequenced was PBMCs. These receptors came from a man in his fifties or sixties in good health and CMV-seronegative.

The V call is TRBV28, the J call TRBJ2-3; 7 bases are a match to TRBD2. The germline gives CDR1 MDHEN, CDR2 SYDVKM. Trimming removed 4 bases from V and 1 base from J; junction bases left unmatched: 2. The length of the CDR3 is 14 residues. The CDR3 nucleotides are TGTGCCAGCAGTTCGGCGGGAGGCACAGATACGCAGTATTTT. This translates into CASSSAGGTDTQYF. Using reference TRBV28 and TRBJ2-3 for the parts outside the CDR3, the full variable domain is DVKVTQSSRYLVKRTGEKVFLECVQDMDHENMFWYRQDPGLGLRLIYFSYDVKMKEKGDIPEGYSVSREKKERFSLILESASTNQTSMYLCASSSAGGTDTQYFGPGTRLTVL.

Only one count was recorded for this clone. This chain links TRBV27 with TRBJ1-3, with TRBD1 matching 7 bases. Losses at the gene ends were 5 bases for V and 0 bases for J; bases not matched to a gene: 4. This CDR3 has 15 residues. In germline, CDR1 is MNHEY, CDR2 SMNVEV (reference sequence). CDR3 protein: CASSVTGISGNTIYF. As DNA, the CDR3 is TGTGCCAGCAGTGTGACAGGGATCTCTGGAAACACCATATATTTT.

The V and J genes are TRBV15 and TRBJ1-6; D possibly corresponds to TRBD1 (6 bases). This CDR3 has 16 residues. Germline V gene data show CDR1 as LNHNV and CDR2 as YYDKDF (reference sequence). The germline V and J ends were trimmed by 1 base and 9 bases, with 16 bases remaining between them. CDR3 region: CATSRARDNPGSPLHF. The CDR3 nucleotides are TGTGCCACCAGCAGAGCCCGGGACAACCCGGGTTCACCCCTCCACTTT.

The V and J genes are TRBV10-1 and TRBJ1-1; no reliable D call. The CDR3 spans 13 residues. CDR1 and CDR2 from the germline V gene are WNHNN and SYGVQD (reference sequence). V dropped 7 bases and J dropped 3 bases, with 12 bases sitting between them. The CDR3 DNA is TGCGCCAGCAAATTTGGGCTGGACACTGAAGCTTTCTTT. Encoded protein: CASKFGLDTEAFF.

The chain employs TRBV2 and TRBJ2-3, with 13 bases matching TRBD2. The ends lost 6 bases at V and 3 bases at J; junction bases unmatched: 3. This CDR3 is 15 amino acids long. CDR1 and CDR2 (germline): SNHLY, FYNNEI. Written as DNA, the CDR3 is TGTGCCAGCAGACCGGGACTAGCGGGGACAGATACGCAGTATTTT. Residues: CASRPGLAGTDTQYF.

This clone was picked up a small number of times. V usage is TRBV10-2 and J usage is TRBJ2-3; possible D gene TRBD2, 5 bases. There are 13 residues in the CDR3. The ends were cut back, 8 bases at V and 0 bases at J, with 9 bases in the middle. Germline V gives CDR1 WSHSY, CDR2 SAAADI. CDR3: CASRTASTDTQYF. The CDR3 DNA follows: TGCGCCAGCCGGACTGCTAGCACAGATACGCAGTATTTT.

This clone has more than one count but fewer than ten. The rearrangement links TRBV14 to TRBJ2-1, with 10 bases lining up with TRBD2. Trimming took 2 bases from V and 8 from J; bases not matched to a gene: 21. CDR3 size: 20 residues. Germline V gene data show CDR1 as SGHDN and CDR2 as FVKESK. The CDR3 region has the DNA TGTGCCAGCAGCCAACCGGGAGCGGGAGGGCCAAAGCTGATTCGTTATGAGCAGTTCTTC. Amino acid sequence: CASSQPGAGGPKLIRYEQFF. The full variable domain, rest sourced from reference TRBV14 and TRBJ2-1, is EAGVTQFPSHSVIEKGQTVTLRCDPISGHDNLYWYRRVMGKEIKFLLHFVKESKQDESGMPNNRFLAERTGGTYSTLKVQPAELEDSGVYFCASSQPGAGGPKLIRYEQFFGPGTRLTVL.

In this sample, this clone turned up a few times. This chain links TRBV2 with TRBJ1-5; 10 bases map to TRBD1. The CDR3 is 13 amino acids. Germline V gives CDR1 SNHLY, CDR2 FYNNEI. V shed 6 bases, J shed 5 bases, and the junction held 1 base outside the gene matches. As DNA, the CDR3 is TGTGCCAGCAGGGACAGGGGGGATCAGCCCCAGCATTTT. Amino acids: CASRDRGDQPQHF. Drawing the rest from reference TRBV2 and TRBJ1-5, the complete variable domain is EPEVTQTPSHQVTQMGQEVILRCVPISNHLYFYWYRQILGQKVEFLVSFYNNEISEKSEIFDDQFSVERPDGSNFTLKIRSTKLEDSAMYFCASRDRGDQPQHFGDGTRLSIL.

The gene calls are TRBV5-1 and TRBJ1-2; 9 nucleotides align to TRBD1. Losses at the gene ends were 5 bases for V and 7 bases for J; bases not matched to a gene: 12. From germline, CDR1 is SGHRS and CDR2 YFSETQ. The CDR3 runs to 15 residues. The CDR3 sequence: CASSFFSTGGLGYTF. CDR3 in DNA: TGCGCCAGCAGTTTCTTTTCGACAGGGGGTCTTGGCTACACCTTC.

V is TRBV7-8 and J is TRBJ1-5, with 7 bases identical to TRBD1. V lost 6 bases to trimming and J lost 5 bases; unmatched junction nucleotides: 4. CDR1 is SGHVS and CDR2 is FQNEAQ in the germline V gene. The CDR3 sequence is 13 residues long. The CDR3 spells CASRKTGDQPQHF. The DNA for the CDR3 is TGTGCCAGCAGAAAAACAGGGGATCAGCCCCAGCATTTT.

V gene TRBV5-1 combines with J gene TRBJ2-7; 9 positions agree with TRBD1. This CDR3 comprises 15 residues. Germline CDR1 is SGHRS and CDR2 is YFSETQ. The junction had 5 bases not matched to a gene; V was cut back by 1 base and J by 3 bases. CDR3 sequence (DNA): TGCGCCAGCAGCTTGACCGGGACAGGGCTCTACGAGCAGTACTTC. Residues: CASSLTGTGLYEQYF.